The 13 T cell receptor beta chains listed next were all sequenced from one sample in a study of blood T cell repertoires in COVID-19. The method was immunoSEQ multiplex PCR; TCRdb's version includes in-frame clones alone and lacks a portion of them. The sample shows 150,000 to 170,000 clones, 83% of them seen only once. The sequenced sample was peripheral blood. These receptors came from a woman between 55 and 75 years old with COVID-19, enrolled during active disease.

This clone has only a few counts. The CDR3 protein is CSVARGETQYF. The CDR3 DNA follows: TGCAGCGTTGCAAGGGGAGAGACCCAGTACTTC. This sequence joins TRBV29-1 and TRBJ2-5, with D perhaps TRBD1 (5 bases). Germline V gives CDR1 SQVTM, CDR2 ANQGSEA. The CDR3 loop spans 11 amino acids. Trimming removed 4 bases from V and 4 bases from J, with 7 bases in between.

The chain joins TRBV19 to TRBJ2-4, with TRBD2 matching over 13 bases. The ends lost 6 bases at V and 0 bases at J; junction bases unmatched: 14. The CDR3 totals 20 residues. Looked up from germline, CDR1 is LNHDA and CDR2 is SQIVND (reference sequence). CDR3 amino acids: CASRTTGTSGNRGAKNIQYF. CDR3 bases: TGTGCCAGTAGAACTACCGGGACTAGCGGGAATAGGGGAGCCAAAAACATTCAGTACTTC.

This rearrangement joins TRBV6-5 to TRBJ1-5; perhaps TRBD1 as D (5 bases). V was shortened by 4 bases and J by 0 bases, with 10 bases between the two germline ends. The germline V gene has CDR1 MNHEY and CDR2 SVGAGI. The CDR3 totals 15 residues. The CDR3 region has the DNA TGTGCCAGCAGTTCGGCAGGGAATAGCAATCAGCCCCAGCATTTT. It is translated as CASSSAGNSNQPQHF.

The chain carries TRBV12-5 and TRBJ2-7; 12 positions agree with TRBD1. Germline lookup yields CDR1 LGHNT and CDR2 FRNRAP. The V gene end was trimmed by 6 bases and the J gene end by 5 bases; junction bases not matched to a gene: 8. The CDR3 is made up of 15 amino acids. The CDR3 sequence is CASGTGQGASNEQYF. The CDR3 DNA reads TGTGCTAGTGGGACGGGACAGGGGGCAAGCAACGAGCAGTACTTC. Supplemented by reference TRBV12-5 and TRBJ2-7, the full variable domain reads DARVTQTPRHKVTEMGQEVTMRCQPILGHNTVFWYRQTMMQGLELLAYFRNRAPLDDSGMPKDRFSAEMPDATLATLKIQPSEPRDSAVYFCASGTGQGASNEQYFGPGTRLTVT.

The V and J genes are TRBV2 and TRBJ1-2, with a tentative D call TRBD1 (5 bases). Germline CDR1 is SNHLY and CDR2 is FYNNEI. The CDR3 has 17 amino acids. V was pared by 2 bases and J by 2 bases, with 18 bases between. The CDR3 region has the DNA TGTGCCAGCAGTGAAACCCTGGGCAGGGCGGAAAACTATGGCTACACCTTC. It encodes CASSETLGRAENYGYTF.

The V gene is TRBV19, the J gene TRBJ1-1; D not resolved. Trimming took 5 bases from V and 0 from J, leaving 10 bases between them. The germline V gene has CDR1 LNHDA and CDR2 SQIVND (reference sequence). This CDR3 is 14 amino acids long. CDR3 protein: CASSGRTVNTEAFF. In DNA form, the CDR3 reads TGTGCCAGTAGTGGGAGGACCGTGAACACTGAAGCTTTCTTT.

The V gene is TRBV3-1 (or the pseudogene TRBV3-2), the J gene TRBJ2-3; 10 bases match TRBD1. Trimming removed 4 bases from V and 6 bases from J; junction bases left unmatched: 10. The CDR3 is made up of 16 amino acids. Germline CDR1 reads LGHDT; CDR2 reads YNNKEL (reference sequence). CDR3 sequence reads: CASSRGTGVTGDTQYF. CDR3 bases: TGTGCCAGCAGCCGAGGGACAGGGGTAACGGGCGATACGCAGTATTTT.

The chain carries TRBV7-9 and TRBJ1-2; no definite D call. V was shortened by 3 bases and J by 4 bases, with 12 bases between the two germline ends. Germline V CDR1 and CDR2: SEHNR, FQNEAQ (reference sequence). The CDR3 consists of 14 residues. The CDR3 nucleotides read TGTGCCAGCAGCTTTTCGCAGGACTCCTATGGCTACACCTTC. Translating gives CASSFSQDSYGYTF.

This clone occurred once. This sequence joins TRBV7-3 and TRBJ2-2; no clear D gene. From germline, CDR1 is SGHTA and CDR2 FQGTGA. The V end was cut by 1 base, the J end by 0 bases, with 6 bases between. The CDR3 length is 15 residues. This CDR3 reads CASSLSRTNTGELFF. As DNA, the CDR3 is TGTGCCAGCAGCTTAAGTCGTACGAACACCGGGGAGCTGTTTTTT.

The rearrangement uses TRBV19 and TRBJ2-2; unclear D gene. Germline assignment: CDR1 LNHDA and CDR2 SQIVND (reference sequence). The germline V and J ends were trimmed by 3 bases and 0 bases, with 11 bases remaining between them. The CDR3 spans 16 residues. The CDR3 sequence: CASSIGRSPNTGELFF. The DNA of the CDR3 is TGTGCCAGTAGTATTGGTCGGAGCCCGAACACCGGGGAGCTGTTTTTT. The complete variable domain, with remaining parts taken from reference TRBV19 and TRBJ2-2, reads DGGITQSPKYLFRKEGQNVTLSCEQNLNHDAMYWYRQDPGQGLRLIYYSQIVNDFQKGDIAEGYSVSREKKESFPLTVTSAQKNPTAFYLCASSIGRSPNTGELFFGEGSRLTVL.

The chain links TRBV30 to TRBJ2-1, with D possibly being TRBD2 (6 bases). The CDR3 has 16 amino acids. With 1 base removed from V and 0 bases from J, the gap between germline ends came to 13 bases. Germline V lookup: CDR1 GTSNPN, CDR2 SVGIG (reference sequence). The CDR3 protein is CAWSGWDLSSYNEQFF. The CDR3, as DNA: TGTGCCTGGAGTGGCTGGGACTTGAGCTCCTACAATGAGCAGTTCTTC. The whole variable domain, filled in from reference TRBV30 and TRBJ2-1, reads SQTIHQWPATLVQPVGSPLSLECTVEGTSNPNLYWYRQAAGRGLQLLFYSVGIGQISSEVPQNLSASRPQDRQFILSSKKLLLSDSGFYLCAWSGWDLSSYNEQFFGPGTRLTVL.

Only a few counts were recorded for this clone. The chain is built from TRBV6-5 and TRBJ2-7; D remains ambiguous. The CDR3 runs 12 residues. CDR1 and CDR2 (germline): MNHEY, SVGAGI. V was shortened by 6 bases and J by 7 bases, with 13 bases between the two germline ends. For the CDR3, the DNA is TGTGCCAGCAGCTATGGAGTTGGGGAGCAGTACTTC. Amino acids: CASSYGVGEQYF.

The chain recombines TRBV7-9 with TRBJ1-5; D unresolved. V was cut by 6 bases and J by 9 bases, with 12 bases left in between. The germline CDR1 and CDR2 sequences are SEHNR and FQNEAQ (reference sequence). The CDR3 covers 12 residues. The CDR3 region is CASSYEGGPQHF. CDR3 DNA sequence: TGTGCCAGCAGTTACGAGGGTGGGCCCCAGCATTTT.